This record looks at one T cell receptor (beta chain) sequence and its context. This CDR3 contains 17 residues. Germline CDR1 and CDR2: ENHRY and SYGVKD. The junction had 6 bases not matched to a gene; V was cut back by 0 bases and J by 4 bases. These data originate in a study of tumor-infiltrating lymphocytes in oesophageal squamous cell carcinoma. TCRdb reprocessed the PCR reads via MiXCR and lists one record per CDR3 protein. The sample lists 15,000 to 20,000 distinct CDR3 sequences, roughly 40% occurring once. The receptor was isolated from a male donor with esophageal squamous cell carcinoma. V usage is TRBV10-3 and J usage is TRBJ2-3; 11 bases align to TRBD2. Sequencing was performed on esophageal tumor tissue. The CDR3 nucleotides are TGTGCCATCAGTGAGTCGCGAGTAGCGGGGGGGCCAGATACGCAGTATTTT. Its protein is CAISESRVAGGPDTQYF.